What follows is one TCR beta chain and its context. As yet, its antigen is unknown. The data derive from a study of graft-versus-host responses after intestinal transplantation. Overall study: Among the recipients, all got anti-thymocyte globulin induction and then tacrolimus and steroids for approximately 3 years.

The table came from immunoSEQ multiplex PCR; TCRdb's copy has only in-frame clones and leaves some out. Seen here are roughly 80,000 clones, around 86% observed once, and the top ten hold 7.5% to 8.5%. Regarding the study as a whole: Across patients carrying graft-donor T cell macrochimerism, allografts held high graft-versus-host to host-versus-graft clonal ratios. Recipient marrow showed GvH clones, some seen first in ileum or blood. Early after transplant, HvG clones declined as circulating GvH clones peaked.

Trimming took 7 bases from V and 5 from J, leaving 32 bases between them. The CDR3 is 20 residues long. From germline, CDR1 is MDHEN and CDR2 SYDVKM. This TCR was sampled from a human donor who was the organ donor for an intestinal transplant. The specimen was unstimulated CD8+ T cells sorted from spleen or lymph node cells, collected before transplant. The genes are TRBV28 and TRBJ2-2; D uncertain. Here the CDR3 reads CASTIMSANVGPQRTGELFF. The CDR3 DNA follows: TGTGCCAGCACCATTATGAGTGCGAACGTGGGCCCACAGAGGACCGGGGAGCTGTTTTTT.